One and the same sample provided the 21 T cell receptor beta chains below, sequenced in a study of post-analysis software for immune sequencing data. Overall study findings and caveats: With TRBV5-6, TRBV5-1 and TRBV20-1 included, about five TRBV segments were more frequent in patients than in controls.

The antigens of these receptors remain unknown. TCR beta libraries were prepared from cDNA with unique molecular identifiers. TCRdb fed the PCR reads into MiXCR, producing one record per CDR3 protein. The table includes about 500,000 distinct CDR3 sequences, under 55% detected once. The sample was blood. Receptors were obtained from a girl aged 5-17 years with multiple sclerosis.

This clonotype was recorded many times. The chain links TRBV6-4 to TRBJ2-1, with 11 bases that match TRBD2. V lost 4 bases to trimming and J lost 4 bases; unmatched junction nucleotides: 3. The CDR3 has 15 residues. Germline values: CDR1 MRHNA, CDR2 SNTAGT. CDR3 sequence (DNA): TGTGCCAGCAGTGGGCTAGCGGGAGGATACAATGAGCAGTTCTTC. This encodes CASSGLAGGYNEQFF.

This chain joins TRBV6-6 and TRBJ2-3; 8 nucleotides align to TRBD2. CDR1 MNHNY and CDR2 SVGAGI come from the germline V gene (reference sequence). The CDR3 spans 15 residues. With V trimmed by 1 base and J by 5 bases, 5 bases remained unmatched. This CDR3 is CASSYFSGTGDTQYF. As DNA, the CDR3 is TGTGCCAGCAGTTACTTTAGCGGGACGGGAGATACGCAGTATTTT.

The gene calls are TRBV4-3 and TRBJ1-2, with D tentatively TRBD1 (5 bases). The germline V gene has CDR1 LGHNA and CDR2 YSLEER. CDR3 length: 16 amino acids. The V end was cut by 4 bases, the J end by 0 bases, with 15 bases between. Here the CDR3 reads CASSPSSRDANYGYTF. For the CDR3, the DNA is TGCGCCAGCAGCCCCTCTAGTAGGGACGCTAACTATGGCTACACCTTC.

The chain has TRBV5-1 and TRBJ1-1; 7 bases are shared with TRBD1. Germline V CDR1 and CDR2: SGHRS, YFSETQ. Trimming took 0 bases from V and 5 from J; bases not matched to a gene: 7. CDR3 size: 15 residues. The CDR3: CASSLEGAVRTEAFF. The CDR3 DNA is TGCGCCAGCAGCTTGGAGGGGGCCGTGAGGACTGAAGCTTTCTTT.

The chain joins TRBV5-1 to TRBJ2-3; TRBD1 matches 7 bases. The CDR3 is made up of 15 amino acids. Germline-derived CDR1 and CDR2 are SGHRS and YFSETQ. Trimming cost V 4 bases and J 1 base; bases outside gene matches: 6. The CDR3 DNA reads TGCGCCAGCAGCGACCGGACAGGCCGCACAGATACGCAGTATTTT. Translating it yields CASSDRTGRTDTQYF.

The chain's CDR3 is CASSPSEAGFGYEQYF. The CDR3 bases are TGTGCCAGCTCACCCTCGGAGGCTGGTTTCGGCTACGAGCAGTACTTC. This chain uses TRBV18 with TRBJ2-7; TRBD2 is a possible D gene (5 bases). Germline loops: CDR1 KGHSH, CDR2 LQKENI. The CDR3 length is 16 residues. V lost 3 bases and J lost 3, with 18 bases in between.

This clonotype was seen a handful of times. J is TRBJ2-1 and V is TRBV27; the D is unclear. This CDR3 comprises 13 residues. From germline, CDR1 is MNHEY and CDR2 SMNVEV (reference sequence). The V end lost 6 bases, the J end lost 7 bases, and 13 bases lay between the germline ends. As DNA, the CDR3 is TGTGCCAGCAGGGCTGGGTGGGTAAATGAGCAGTTCTTC. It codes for CASRAGWVNEQFF.

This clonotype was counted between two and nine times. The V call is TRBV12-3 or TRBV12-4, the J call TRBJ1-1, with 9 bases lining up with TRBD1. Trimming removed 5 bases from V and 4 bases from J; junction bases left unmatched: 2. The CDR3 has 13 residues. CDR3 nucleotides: TGTGCCAGCAGTGTGGACAGGGGCACTGAAGCTTTCTTT. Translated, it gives CASSVDRGTEAFF.

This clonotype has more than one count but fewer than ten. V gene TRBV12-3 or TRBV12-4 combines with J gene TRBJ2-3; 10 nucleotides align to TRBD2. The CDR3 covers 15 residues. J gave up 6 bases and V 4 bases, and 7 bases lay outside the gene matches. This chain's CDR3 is CASSSWTSGPDTQYF. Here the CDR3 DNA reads TGTGCCAGCAGTTCCTGGACTAGCGGTCCGGATACGCAGTATTTT.

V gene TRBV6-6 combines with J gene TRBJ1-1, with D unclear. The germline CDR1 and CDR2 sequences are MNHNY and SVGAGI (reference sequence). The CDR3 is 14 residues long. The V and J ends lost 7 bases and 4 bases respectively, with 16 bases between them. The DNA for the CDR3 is TGTGCCAGCACTCACGGCAATTTTCGCACTGAAGCTTTCTTT. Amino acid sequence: CASTHGNFRTEAFF.

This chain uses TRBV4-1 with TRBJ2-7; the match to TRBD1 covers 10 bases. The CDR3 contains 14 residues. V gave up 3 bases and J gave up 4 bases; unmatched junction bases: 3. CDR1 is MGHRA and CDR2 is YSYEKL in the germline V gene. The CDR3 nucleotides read TGCGCCAGCAGCCAGACAGGGGGCGGTTACGAGCAGTACTTC. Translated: CASSQTGGGYEQYF.

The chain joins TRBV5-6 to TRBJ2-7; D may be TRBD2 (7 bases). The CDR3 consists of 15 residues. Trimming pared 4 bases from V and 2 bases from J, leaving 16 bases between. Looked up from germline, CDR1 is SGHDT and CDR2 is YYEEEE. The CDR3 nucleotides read TGTGCCAGCAGCGGGGCGGGGGCCCGTACCTACGAGCAGTACTTC. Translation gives CASSGAGARTYEQYF.

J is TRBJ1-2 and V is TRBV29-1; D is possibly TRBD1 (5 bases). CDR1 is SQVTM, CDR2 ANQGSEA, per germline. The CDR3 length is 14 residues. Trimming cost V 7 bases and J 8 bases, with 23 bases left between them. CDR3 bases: TGCAGCGCCGGACCCAGGGTTTCTCTTAACGGCTACACCTTC. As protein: CSAGPRVSLNGYTF.

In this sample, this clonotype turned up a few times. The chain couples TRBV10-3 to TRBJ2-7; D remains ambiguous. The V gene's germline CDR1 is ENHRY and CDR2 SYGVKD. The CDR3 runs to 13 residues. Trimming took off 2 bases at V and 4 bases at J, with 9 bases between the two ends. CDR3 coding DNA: TGTGCCATCAGTGAGAGAGACGCATACGAGCAGTACTTC. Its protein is CAISERDAYEQYF.

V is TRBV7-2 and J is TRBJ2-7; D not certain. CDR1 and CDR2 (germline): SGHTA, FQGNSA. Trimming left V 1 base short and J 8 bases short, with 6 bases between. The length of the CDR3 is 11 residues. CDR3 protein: CASSLDNKQYF. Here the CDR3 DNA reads TGTGCCAGCAGCTTAGATAACAAGCAGTACTTC.

The CDR3 protein is CASSLPVNEQFF. Here the CDR3 DNA reads TGTGCCAGCAGCTTACCCGTCAATGAGCAGTTCTTC. The chain joins TRBV7-2 to TRBJ2-1; D is unresolved. This CDR3 is built from 12 residues. CDR1 is SGHTA and CDR2 is FQGNSA in the germline V gene. The germline V and J ends were trimmed by 2 bases and 6 bases, with 5 bases remaining between them.

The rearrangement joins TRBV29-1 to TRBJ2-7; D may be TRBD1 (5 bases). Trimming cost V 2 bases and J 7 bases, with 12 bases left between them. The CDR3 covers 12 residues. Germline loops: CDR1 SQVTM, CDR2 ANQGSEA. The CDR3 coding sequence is TGCAGCGTTGAATACAGGCTTGGAGAGCAGTACTTC. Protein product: CSVEYRLGEQYF.

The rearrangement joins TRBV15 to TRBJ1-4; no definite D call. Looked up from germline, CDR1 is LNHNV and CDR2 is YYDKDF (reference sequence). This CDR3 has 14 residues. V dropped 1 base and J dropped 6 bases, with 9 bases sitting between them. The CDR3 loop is CATSRGGKDEKLFF. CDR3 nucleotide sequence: TGTGCCACCAGCAGAGGAGGGAAGGATGAAAAACTGTTTTTT.

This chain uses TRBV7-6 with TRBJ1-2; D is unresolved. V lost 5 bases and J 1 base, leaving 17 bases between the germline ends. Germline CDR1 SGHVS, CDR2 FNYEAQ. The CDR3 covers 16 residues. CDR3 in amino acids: CASSLQANPINYGYTF. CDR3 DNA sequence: TGTGCCAGCAGCCTCCAAGCAAATCCGATTAACTATGGCTACACCTTC.

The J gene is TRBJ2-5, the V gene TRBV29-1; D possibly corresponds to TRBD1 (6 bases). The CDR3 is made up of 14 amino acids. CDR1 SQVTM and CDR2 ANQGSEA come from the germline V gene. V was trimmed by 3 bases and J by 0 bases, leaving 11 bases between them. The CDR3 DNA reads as TGCAGCGTTGACCTGAGGGGGAACCAAGAGACCCAGTACTTC. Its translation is CSVDLRGNQETQYF.

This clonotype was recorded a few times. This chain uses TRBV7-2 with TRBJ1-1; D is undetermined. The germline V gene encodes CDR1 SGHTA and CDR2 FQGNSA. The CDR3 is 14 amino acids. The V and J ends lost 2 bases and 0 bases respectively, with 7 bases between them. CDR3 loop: CASSLNGLNTEAFF. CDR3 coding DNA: TGTGCCAGCAGCTTAAACGGTCTGAACACTGAAGCTTTCTTT.